One sample yielded the 22 T cell receptor beta chains listed below, sequenced in a study of cytomegalovirus exposure and HLA in healthy donors. 13 Jbeta primers and 60 Vbeta primers were used for the PCR. Generated by immunoSEQ multiplex PCR, the TCRdb table keeps only in-frame clones and is missing some. This table holds around 59,000 clones, 75% to 85% found once. The sample consisted of PBMCs. Receptors were obtained from a human donor in good health.

The chain has TRBV19 and TRBJ1-1, with D perhaps TRBD1 (5 bases). The CDR3 totals 13 residues. Germline V gene data show CDR1 as LNHDA and CDR2 as SQIVND (reference sequence). Between the trimmed V and J ends, which lost 6 bases and 1 base, there was a span of 9 bases. For the CDR3, the DNA is TGTGCCAGTAGAACAAGGGGGAACACTGAAGCTTTCTTT. Amino acids: CASRTRGNTEAFF.

This clone was observed a few times. One end of the junction fails to match germline, which may point to a read error. The chain uses TRBV7-9 and TRBJ1-2; no definite D call. Germline V CDR1 and CDR2: SEHNR, FQNEAQ (reference sequence). The CDR3 is 12 amino acids. CDR3 nucleotide sequence: TGTTCCAGCAAACTAGAAAACTATGGCTACACCTTC. Residues: CSSKLENYGYTF.

The chain links TRBV18 to TRBJ2-5; D ambiguous. V was clipped by 2 bases and J by 3 bases, with 13 bases between them. This CDR3 comprises 15 residues. CDR1 is KGHSH and CDR2 is LQKENI in the germline V gene. The CDR3 DNA reads as TGTGCCAGCTCACCAGAGGCAATCGCAAAAGAGACCCAGTACTTC. It is translated as CASSPEAIAKETQYF.

The chain recombines TRBV2 with TRBJ1-5, with D possibly TRBD1 on 5 matching bases. Germline loops: CDR1 SNHLY, CDR2 FYNNEI. V shed 6 bases and J shed 7 bases, with 13 bases lying between them. This CDR3 region has 13 residues. This chain's CDR3 is CASRGEGGQPQHF. CDR3 coding DNA: TGTGCCAGCAGGGGGGAGGGCGGCCAGCCCCAGCATTTT.

This chain links TRBV19 with TRBJ1-6; D not resolved. With 4 bases removed from V and 0 bases from J, the gap between germline ends came to 7 bases. The CDR3 has 15 amino acids. The germline gives CDR1 LNHDA, CDR2 SQIVND (reference sequence). CDR3 protein: CASSKRGSYNSPLHF. The CDR3, as DNA: TGTGCCAGTAGTAAGCGAGGCTCCTATAATTCACCCCTCCACTTT.

V and J are TRBV15 and TRBJ2-7, with TRBD2 identical over 12 bases. The germline V gene encodes CDR1 LNHNV and CDR2 YYDKDF (reference sequence). After removal of 8 bases from V and 3 bases from J, the junction contained 8 bases not matched to a gene. The length of the CDR3 is 15 residues. In DNA form, the CDR3 reads TGTGCCACCGGTGCTAGCGGGGGGGCCTACTACGAGCAGTACTTC. Its protein product is CATGASGGAYYEQYF. The full variable domain, completed using reference TRBV15 and TRBJ2-7, is DAMVIQNPRYQVTQFGKPVTLSCSQTLNHNVMYWYQQKSSQAPKLLFHYYDKDFNNEADTPDNFQSRRPNTSFCFLDIRSPGLGDTAMYLCATGASGGAYYEQYFGPGTRLTVT.

The chain has TRBV10-3 and TRBJ2-3; TRBD1 aligns across 10 bases. The CDR3 sequence is 16 residues long. The germline V gene encodes CDR1 ENHRY and CDR2 SYGVKD. V shed 2 bases and J 0 bases; nucleotides not matched to a gene: 2. The CDR3 nucleotides read TGTGCCATCAGTGAGGGGGACAGGGGTAGCACAGATACGCAGTATTTT. It translates to CAISEGDRGSTDTQYF.

V usage is TRBV19 and J usage is TRBJ2-7; TRBD2 matches 8 bases. The CDR3 is made up of 16 amino acids. CDR1 is LNHDA, CDR2 SQIVND, per germline (reference sequence). J was trimmed by 0 bases and V by 5 bases; bases with no gene match: 9. The CDR3 region is CASSPHSGKHSYEQYF. The DNA of the CDR3 is TGTGCCAGTAGTCCACATAGCGGGAAACACTCCTACGAGCAGTACTTC.

The chain combines TRBV9 with TRBJ2-3; 14 bases map to TRBD2. Germline CDR1 SGDLS, CDR2 YYNGEE. This CDR3 is built from 17 residues. The J segment lost 5 bases and the V segment lost 1 base, leaving 6 bases of the junction unmatched. The CDR3 spells CASSVQTSGGAIDTQYF. CDR3 nucleotide sequence: TGTGCCAGCAGCGTACAGACTAGCGGGGGGGCCATAGATACGCAGTATTTT.

This clone was found once. The CDR3 is CASGRLLAGGPYESEQYF. The CDR3 DNA follows: TGTGCTAGTGGGAGATTACTAGCGGGAGGGCCGTATGAAAGCGAGCAGTACTTC. The chain employs TRBV12-5 and TRBJ2-7; 13 nucleotides line up with TRBD2. V lost 6 bases and J lost 6; bases outside the gene matches: 17. CDR3 length equals 18 residues. Germline CDR1 LGHNT, CDR2 FRNRAP.

The chain recombines TRBV19 with TRBJ2-5; 9 bases match TRBD1. CDR3 length equals 15 residues. J gave up 5 bases and V 5 bases, and 9 bases lay outside the gene matches. Per germline, CDR1 LNHDA and CDR2 SQIVND (reference sequence). As DNA, the CDR3 is TGTGCCAGTAGTCCCCAGGACAGGGGCTTGGAGACCCAGTACTTC. Residues: CASSPQDRGLETQYF.

The chain combines TRBV27 with TRBJ2-3, with 11 bases that match TRBD2. This CDR3 has 18 residues. The V gene's germline CDR1 is MNHEY and CDR2 SMNVEV (reference sequence). Losses at the gene ends were 3 bases for V and 2 bases for J; bases not matched to a gene: 10. CDR3 in amino acids: CASSFNRGLAGSTDTQYF. For the CDR3, the DNA is TGTGCCAGCAGTTTTAATAGAGGACTAGCGGGTTCCACAGATACGCAGTATTTT.

In its sample, this clone was seen a few times. The CDR3 DNA reads as TGTGCCAGCAGTACGACACAAGTCGACACTGAAGCTTTCTTT. Amino acids: CASSTTQVDTEAFF. V and J are TRBV6-6 and TRBJ1-1; no clear D gene. The CDR3 has 14 residues. Trimming took 5 bases from V and 3 from J, leaving 13 bases between them. Germline values: CDR1 MNHNY, CDR2 SVGAGI (reference sequence).

The chain carries TRBV6-1 and TRBJ1-1; D gene unclear. In germline, CDR1 is MNHNS, CDR2 SASEGT. V was cut by 9 bases and J by 1 base, with 12 bases left in between. CDR3 length: 13 residues. In nucleotides, the CDR3 is TGTGCCAGTTCACTCCCGGGGAACACTGAAGCTTTCTTT. This codes for CASSLPGNTEAFF.

V gene TRBV11-2 combines with J gene TRBJ2-7, with 7 positions matching TRBD1. Germline V lookup: CDR1 SGHAT, CDR2 FQNNGV. CDR3 length: 14 residues. Trimming at V came to 5 bases and at J to 4 bases, leaving 8 bases not matched to a gene. In DNA, the CDR3 is TGTGCCAGCAGCCTACAGGGGCCAACTTACGAGCAGTACTTC. Translated, it gives CASSLQGPTYEQYF. The entire variable domain, with the rest obtained from reference TRBV11-2 and TRBJ2-7, is as follows: EAGVAQSPRYKIIEKRQSVAFWCNPISGHATLYWYQQILGQGPKLLIQFQNNGVVDDSQLPKDRFSAERLKGVDSTLKIQPAKLEDSAVYLCASSLQGPTYEQYFGPGTRLTVT.

The sample holds one count of this clone. The rearrangement links TRBV5-8 to TRBJ2-7; 13 bases map to TRBD2. The CDR3 runs to 15 residues. CDR1 is SGHTS and CDR2 is YDEGEE in the germline V gene. J lost 2 bases, V lost 5 bases, and 4 bases had no gene match. As DNA, the CDR3 is TGTGCCAGCAGAGGACTAGCGGGAGCCCCCTACGAGCAGTACTTC. Translated, it gives CASRGLAGAPYEQYF.

The V and J genes are TRBV7-2 and TRBJ2-7; 9 positions match TRBD1. The V and J ends lost 7 bases and 2 bases, in that order; junction bases with no gene match: 12. The length of the CDR3 is 16 residues. Germline V gene data show CDR1 as SGHTA and CDR2 as FQGNSA. The CDR3 DNA sequence: TGTGCCAGCACCCCTAGCGTGGGACAGGGTACCTACGAGCAGTACTTC. Translated, it gives CASTPSVGQGTYEQYF. The entire variable domain, with the rest obtained from reference TRBV7-2 and TRBJ2-7, is as follows: GAGVSQSPSNKVTEKGKDVELRCDPISGHTALYWYRQSLGQGLEFLIYFQGNSAPDKSGLPSDRFSAERTGGSVSTLTIQRTQQEDSAVYLCASTPSVGQGTYEQYFGPGTRLTVT.

This sequence joins TRBV19 and TRBJ2-1; 7 bases agree with TRBD2. With V trimmed by 5 bases and J by 7 bases, 14 bases remained unmatched. Germline V lookup: CDR1 LNHDA, CDR2 SQIVND (reference sequence). This CDR3 comprises 16 residues. Here the CDR3 DNA reads TGTGCCAGTAGTGAAAGACCCGGGACTACAGGAAATGAGCAGTTCTTC. Its protein product is CASSERPGTTGNEQFF.

The chain combines TRBV19 with TRBJ2-5; D not certain. The CDR3 sequence is 12 residues long. Germline-derived CDR1 and CDR2 are LNHDA and SQIVND (reference sequence). The germline V and J ends were trimmed by 5 bases and 4 bases, with 8 bases remaining between them. Here the CDR3 reads CASSPSGETQYF. CDR3 nucleotide sequence: TGTGCCAGTAGTCCCTCGGGAGAGACCCAGTACTTC.

This clone has a single count. The chain has TRBV6-1 and TRBJ2-7, with D uncertain. V lost 6 bases, J lost 2 bases, and 11 bases lay in between. Germline assignment: CDR1 MNHNS and CDR2 SASEGT. The CDR3 extends over 13 amino acids. The CDR3 loop is CASRVDGAYEQYF. CDR3 in DNA: TGTGCCAGCAGGGTCGACGGAGCCTACGAGCAGTACTTC.

The chain is built from TRBV5-4 and TRBJ2-1; 8 bases match TRBD2. The ends lost 2 bases at V and 7 bases at J; junction bases unmatched: 8. CDR1 and CDR2 (germline): SGHNT, YYREEE (reference sequence). The CDR3 spans 15 residues. The CDR3 region is CASSFGGLAGNEQFF. In nucleotides, the CDR3 is TGTGCCAGCAGCTTCGGGGGTCTAGCGGGTAATGAGCAGTTCTTC.

This chain links TRBV18 with TRBJ2-7, with a possible D match to TRBD2 (6 bases). Germline assignment: CDR1 KGHSH and CDR2 LQKENI. CDR3 length: 15 amino acids. With 3 bases removed from V and 1 base from J, the gap between germline ends came to 13 bases. CDR3 DNA: TGTGCCAGCTCACCCAGGGCAGGAGGGTCCTACGAGCAGTACTTC. Its protein is CASSPRAGGSYEQYF.